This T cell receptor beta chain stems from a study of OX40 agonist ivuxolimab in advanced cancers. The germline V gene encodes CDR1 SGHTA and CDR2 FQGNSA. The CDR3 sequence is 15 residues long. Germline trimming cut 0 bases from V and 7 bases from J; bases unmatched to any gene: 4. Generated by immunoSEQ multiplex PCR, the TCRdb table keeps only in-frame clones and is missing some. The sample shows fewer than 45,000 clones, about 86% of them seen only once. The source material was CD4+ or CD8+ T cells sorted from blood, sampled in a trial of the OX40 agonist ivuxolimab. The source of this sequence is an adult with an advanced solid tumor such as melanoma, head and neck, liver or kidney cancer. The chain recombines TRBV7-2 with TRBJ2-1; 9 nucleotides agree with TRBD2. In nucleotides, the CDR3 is TGTGCCAGCAGCTTAGCTAGCGGGAGTTTTAATGAGCAGTTCTTC. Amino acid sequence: CASSLASGSFNEQFF.